The sequence of this T cell receptor beta chain was determined in a study of T cells after yellow fever vaccination. Concerning this clonotype: What it binds is not known.

CDR1 DFQATT and CDR2 SNEGSKA come from the germline V gene (reference sequence). Between the trimmed V and J ends, which lost 3 bases and 2 bases, there was a span of 9 bases. The CDR3 runs 13 residues. UMIs and a universal primer site were added when TCR cDNA was made by 5'RACE template switching. One entry per CDR3 protein, called by TCRdb with MiXCR from the 5' RACE reads. The repertoire consists of nearly 550,000 distinct CDR3 sequences, with around 21% occurring once and the leading ten covering roughly an eighth. General study results and limits: One caveat is that FACS-sorted repertoires could contain abundant clonotypes contaminating from the bulk population. The secondary T-cell response peaked on day 5, not day 15, but was weaker.

The chain carries TRBV20-1 and TRBJ2-3; D remains unclear. Sequencing was performed on PBMCs, taken 15 days after the yellow fever booster vaccination. The TCR was taken from a man younger than 45 who received the YFV17D yellow fever vaccine. CDR3 in DNA: TGCAGTGCTAGCGATCTCAACACAGATACGCAGTATTTT. Translation gives CSASDLNTDTQYF.